The rows below give T cell receptor beta chains drawn from one sample of a study of blood T cells in healthy people across ages. TCRdb reprocessed the 5' RACE reads with MiXCR, giving one entry per CDR3 protein. The sample lists approximately 1.5 million distinct CDR3 sequences, around 40% occurring once. The sample was blood. The receptors stem from a woman between 18 and 29 years old in good health. The CDR3 runs from the conserved cysteine through the conserved F or W. Each record gives: clone size, V gene, D gene, J gene, CDR3 DNA, CDR3 protein. D genes are given only for firm matches. For some rows the clone size is stated as once, few or many, or as a class when expanded; others skip it.

clone size: -; V gene: TRBV20-1; D gene: -; J gene: TRBJ1-6; CDR3 DNA: TGCAGTGCTATCCTACAGGATTATTCACCCCTCCACTTT; CDR3 protein: CSAILQDYSPLHF
clone size: few; V gene: TRBV2; D gene: -; J gene: TRBJ2-2; CDR3 DNA: TGTGCCAGCAGTAACAGGGTGGGCACCGGGGAGCTGTTTTTT; CDR3 protein: CASSNRVGTGELFF
clone size: -; V gene: TRBV5-1; D gene: TRBD2; J gene: TRBJ2-3; CDR3 DNA: TGCGCCAGCAGCTTGTGGGGACTAGCGGGAGAGGCTAGCACAGATACGCAGTATTTT; CDR3 protein: CASSLWGLAGEASTDTQYF
clone size: -; V gene: TRBV9; D gene: -; J gene: TRBJ1-1; CDR3 DNA: TGTGCCAGCAGCTCCCGGACGGCCCACGGCACTGAAGCTTTCTTT; CDR3 protein: CASSSRTAHGTEAFF
clone size: few; V gene: TRBV28; D gene: -; J gene: TRBJ1-3; CDR3 DNA: TGTGCCAGCAGTTTTCGGCCAGGTGCTAGGGGCACCATATATTTT; CDR3 protein: CASSFRPGARGTIYF
clone size: many; V gene: TRBV29-1; D gene: TRBD2; J gene: TRBJ2-1; CDR3 DNA: TGCAGCGTGGTTACTACTAGCGGGAGCGAGTACAATGAGCAGTTCTTC; CDR3 protein: CSVVTTSGSEYNEQFF
clone size: -; V gene: TRBV20-1; D gene: -; J gene: TRBJ2-7; CDR3 DNA: TGCGGTGCCGGACTACTGCCCTACGAGCAGTACTTC; CDR3 protein: CGAGLLPYEQYF
clone size: -; V gene: TRBV5-1; D gene: TRBD2; J gene: TRBJ2-7; CDR3 DNA: TGCGCCAGCAGCTTACCGGGACTAGCGGGGGATGAGCAGTACTTC; CDR3 protein: CASSLPGLAGDEQYF
clone size: few; V gene: TRBV6-8; D gene: -; J gene: TRBJ1-5; CDR3 DNA: TGTGCCAGTGACGGTTATAGCAATCAGCCCCAGCATTTT; CDR3 protein: CASDGYSNQPQHF
clone size: -; V gene: TRBV2; D gene: -; J gene: TRBJ2-5; CDR3 DNA: TGTGCCAGCAGTGAAGCGCGTAGCAGGCAAGAGACCCAGTACTTC; CDR3 protein: CASSEARSRQETQYF
clone size: once; V gene: TRBV23-1; D gene: -; J gene: TRBJ1-6; CDR3 DNA: TGCGCCAGCTTCCCCGGGGAGGTAGATAATTCACCCCTCCACTTT; CDR3 protein: CASFPGEVDNSPLHF